These 18 T cell receptor beta chains were all obtained from the same sample, sequenced in a study of T cell changes during pregnancy in multiple sclerosis. Profiled with immunoSEQ multiplex PCR; TCRdb holds only in-frame clones, not every one. Here the sample spans some 20,000 clones, around nine tenths being singletons. Sequencing was performed on CD4+ T cells from peripheral blood mononuclear cells, taken in the first trimester of pregnancy. Every receptor here comes from a female donor in good health, enrolled as a control in a pregnancy study.

V is TRBV6-5 and J is TRBJ2-7; maybe TRBD1 (5 bases). This CDR3 contains 13 residues. Trimming took off 7 bases at V and 6 bases at J, with 16 bases between the two ends. Germline V gene data show CDR1 as MNHEY and CDR2 as SVGAGI. The CDR3 region has the DNA TGTGCCAGCACCCTTATCCAGGGCTCCGAGCAGTACTTC. This translates into CASTLIQGSEQYF.

This clone was recorded a few times. The chain links TRBV30 to TRBJ1-2; 9 bases agree with TRBD1. Germline lookup yields CDR1 GTSNPN and CDR2 SVGIG (reference sequence). This CDR3 contains 15 residues. V was clipped by 3 bases and J by 6 bases; unmatched bases: 11. CDR3 amino acids: CAWSVPGQGRNGYTF. DNA for the CDR3: TGTGCCTGGAGCGTCCCGGGACAGGGTAGGAATGGCTACACCTTC.

The J gene is TRBJ1-2, the V gene TRBV25-1; 7 nucleotides match TRBD1. J was trimmed by 8 bases and V by 1 base; bases with no gene match: 7. The CDR3 totals 14 residues. The V gene's germline CDR1 is MGHDK and CDR2 SYGVNS. The CDR3 coding sequence is TGTGCCAGCAGTGAATGGGCAGGGGGTGGGGGCTACACCTTC. It specifies CASSEWAGGGGYTF.

The V call is TRBV7-2, the J call TRBJ2-3, with 11 bases identical to TRBD1. V gave up 5 bases and J gave up 5 bases; unmatched junction bases: 3. CDR1 is SGHTA and CDR2 is FQGNSA in the germline V gene. The CDR3 sequence is 14 residues long. The DNA of the CDR3 is TGTGCCAGCAGCCGGACAGGGGGCAAAGATACGCAGTATTTT. This sequence encodes CASSRTGGKDTQYF.

The chain carries TRBV7-2 and TRBJ2-3; 14 bases line up with TRBD2. The germline gives CDR1 SGHTA, CDR2 FQGNSA. Trimming removed 1 base from V and 6 bases from J; junction bases left unmatched: 0. The CDR3 has 15 amino acids. In nucleotides, the CDR3 is TGTGCCAGCAGCTTAGGGACTAGCGGGGGGGATACGCAGTATTTT. Protein: CASSLGTSGGDTQYF.

The chain joins TRBV19 to TRBJ1-1; 7 nucleotides line up with TRBD1. Germline V gene lookup returns CDR1 LNHDA and CDR2 SQIVND (reference sequence). The CDR3 consists of 16 residues. The J segment lost 1 base and the V segment lost 3 bases, leaving 8 bases of the junction unmatched. DNA for the CDR3: TGTGCCAGTAGTATTATAGAGGGGGCGGGGAACACTGAAGCTTTCTTT. It codes for CASSIIEGAGNTEAFF.

This sequence joins TRBV4-1 and TRBJ1-1; the D is unclear. This CDR3 spans 15 amino acids. Trimming cost V 3 bases and J 0 bases, with 11 bases left between them. CDR1 and CDR2 (germline): MGHRA, YSYEKL. The CDR3, as DNA: TGCGCCAGCAGCCAGCGGGCAGATATGAACACTGAAGCTTTCTTT. This gives the protein CASSQRADMNTEAFF.

The V gene is TRBV7-2, the J gene TRBJ2-5, with D maybe TRBD1 (6 bases). The ends were cut back, 3 bases at V and 1 base at J, with 12 bases in the middle. The CDR3 runs to 15 residues. Germline loops: CDR1 SGHTA, CDR2 FQGNSA. The CDR3 sequence is CASSLTGSSQETQYF. As DNA, the CDR3 is TGTGCCAGCAGCTTGACAGGTTCTAGCCAAGAGACCCAGTACTTC.

The rearrangement joins TRBV9 to TRBJ2-2, with a tentative D call TRBD1 (6 bases). V was clipped by 2 bases and J by 4 bases, with 12 bases between them. The CDR3 covers 15 residues. Germline V CDR1 and CDR2: SGDLS, YYNGEE. Here the CDR3 reads CASSVRGGSTGELFF. In DNA, the CDR3 is TGTGCCAGCAGCGTGCGAGGGGGTAGCACCGGGGAGCTGTTTTTT.

The chain uses TRBV7-9 and TRBJ2-3; tentatively, D is TRBD1 (5 bases). CDR1 SEHNR and CDR2 FQNEAQ come from the germline V gene (reference sequence). V was cut by 3 bases and J by 4 bases, with 5 bases left in between. The CDR3 is made up of 12 amino acids. The CDR3 protein is CASSFRADTQYF. CDR3 in DNA: TGTGCCAGCAGCTTCAGGGCAGATACGCAGTATTTT.

This clone was detected once. The chain has TRBV5-1 and TRBJ1-5; 7 nucleotides agree with TRBD1. Trimming removed 5 bases from V and 3 bases from J; junction bases left unmatched: 8. The CDR3 loop spans 15 amino acids. CDR1 and CDR2 from the germline V gene are SGHRS and YFSETQ. As DNA, the CDR3 is TGCGCCAGCAGTCGGACAGGTGACTCCAATCAGCCCCAGCATTTT. This sequence encodes CASSRTGDSNQPQHF. The variable domain in full, completed from reference TRBV5-1 and TRBJ1-5, reads KAGVTQTPRYLIKTRGQQVTLSCSPISGHRSVSWYQQTPGQGLQFLFEYFSETQRNKGNFPGRFSGRQFSNSRSEMNVSTLELGDSALYLCASSRTGDSNQPQHFGDGTRLSIL.

This chain uses TRBV27 with TRBJ2-3, with 8 bases aligning to TRBD2. This CDR3 is 18 amino acids long. From germline, CDR1 is MNHEY and CDR2 SMNVEV (reference sequence). Trimming took 6 bases from V and 2 from J; bases not matched to a gene: 16. CDR3 region: CASSPRTSRSYTTDTQYF. The CDR3 coding sequence is TGTGCCAGCAGCCCCCGGACTAGCAGATCCTACACCACAGATACGCAGTATTTT.

The J gene is TRBJ1-1, the V gene TRBV10-3; 7 bases are shared with TRBD1. V lost 6 bases to trimming and J lost 1 base; unmatched junction nucleotides: 5. Per germline, CDR1 ENHRY and CDR2 SYGVKD. There are 14 residues in the CDR3. For the CDR3, the DNA is TGTGCCATCAGCTATCACAGGGGGAACACTGAAGCTTTCTTT. The encoded protein is CAISYHRGNTEAFF.

The V call is TRBV5-1, the J call TRBJ2-5; maybe TRBD1 (7 bases). The CDR3 totals 17 residues. Trimming removed 1 base from V and 7 bases from J, with 23 bases in between. Germline lookup yields CDR1 SGHRS and CDR2 YFSETQ. The CDR3 coding sequence is TGCGCCAGCAGCTTGCCGCGGGACAGTCTAAGGAGTTCGACCCAGTACTTC. Its translation: CASSLPRDSLRSSTQYF.

This chain links TRBV9 with TRBJ1-4; TRBD1 might be the D (6 bases). V was shortened by 2 bases and J by 3 bases, with 20 bases between the two germline ends. Germline CDR1 is SGDLS and CDR2 is YYNGEE. The CDR3 totals 18 residues. Here the CDR3 DNA reads TGTGCCAGCAGCGTCGCCGGGACACCCGTCCAGGCTAATGAAAAACTGTTTTTT. This translates into CASSVAGTPVQANEKLFF.

The rearrangement links TRBV7-2 to TRBJ2-3; D is ambiguous. Per the germline V gene, CDR1 is SGHTA and CDR2 is FQGNSA. This CDR3 has 14 residues. V was shortened by 1 base and J by 3 bases, with 8 bases between the two germline ends. The DNA of the CDR3 is TGTGCCAGCAGCTTAGTAAGTCAGACAGATACGCAGTATTTT. Translated, it gives CASSLVSQTDTQYF.

The CDR3 coding sequence is TGTGCCATCAAAGAGGCAGGGGGCGGCGAGCAGTACTTC. Translation: CAIKEAGGGEQYF. The chain links TRBV10-3 to TRBJ2-7, with 8 positions matching TRBD1. The CDR3 is 13 residues long. After removal of 7 bases from V and 6 bases from J, the junction contained 8 bases not matched to a gene. Germline V gene data show CDR1 as ENHRY and CDR2 as SYGVKD.

The chain employs TRBV29-1 and TRBJ2-7, with 7 bases aligning to TRBD1. This CDR3 has 14 residues. Germline CDR1 SQVTM, CDR2 ANQGSEA. The trim removed 6 bases at V and 6 bases at J, leaving 14 bases unmatched. In DNA, the CDR3 is TGCAGCGTCGACCCGGGACAGTCTACCTCCGAGCAGTACTTC. This sequence encodes CSVDPGQSTSEQYF.